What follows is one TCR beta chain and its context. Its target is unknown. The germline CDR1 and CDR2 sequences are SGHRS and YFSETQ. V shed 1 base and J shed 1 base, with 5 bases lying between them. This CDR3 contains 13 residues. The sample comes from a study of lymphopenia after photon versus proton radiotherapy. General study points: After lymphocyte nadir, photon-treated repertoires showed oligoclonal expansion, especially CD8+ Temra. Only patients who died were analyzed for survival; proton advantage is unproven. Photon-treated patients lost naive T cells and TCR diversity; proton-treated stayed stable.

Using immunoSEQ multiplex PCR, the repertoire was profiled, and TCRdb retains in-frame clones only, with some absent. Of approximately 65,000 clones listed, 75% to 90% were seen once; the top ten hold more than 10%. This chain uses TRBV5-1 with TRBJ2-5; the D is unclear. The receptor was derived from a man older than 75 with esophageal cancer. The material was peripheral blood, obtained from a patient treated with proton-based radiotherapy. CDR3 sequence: CASSLMGQETQYF. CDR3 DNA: TGCGCCAGCAGCTTGATGGGCCAAGAGACCCAGTACTTC.